The 8 T cell receptor beta chains below all came from one sample that was sequenced in a study of cytomegalovirus exposure and HLA in healthy donors. The repertoire was sequenced with immunoSEQ multiplex PCR; TCRdb's copy has only in-frame clones and lacks some. The table lists about 110,000 clones, 86% of them singletons. The sequenced sample was PBMCs. The receptors come from a woman between 18 and 29 years old in good health and CMV-seropositive.

Here the CDR3 DNA reads TGTGCCAGCAGCGAAGCGGGAGGGCCGACTGAGCAGTTCTTC. Amino acid sequence: CASSEAGGPTEQFF. The chain couples TRBV9 to TRBJ2-1; 10 bases are a match to TRBD2. Trimming cost V 3 bases and J 9 bases; bases outside gene matches: 6. The germline V gene has CDR1 SGDLS and CDR2 YYNGEE. The CDR3 contains 14 residues. Filled out from reference TRBV9 and TRBJ2-1, the complete variable domain reads DSGVTQTPKHLITATGQRVTLRCSPRSGDLSVYWYQQSLDQGLQFLIQYYNGEERAKGNILERFSAQQFPDLHSELNLSSLELGDSALYFCASSEAGGPTEQFFGPGTRLTVL.

This clone is a singleton in its sample. The V call is TRBV19, the J call TRBJ2-3; TRBD2 agrees at 7 bases. V dropped 3 bases and J dropped 2; count of bases not matched to a gene: 5. The germline gives CDR1 LNHDA, CDR2 SQIVND (reference sequence). The CDR3 spans 15 residues. The CDR3 reads CASSMGGFDTDTQYF. CDR3 DNA sequence: TGTGCCAGTAGTATGGGGGGGTTTGACACAGATACGCAGTATTTT.

This chain links TRBV10-3 with TRBJ2-3; TRBD2 matches 7 bases. Germline V gene lookup returns CDR1 ENHRY and CDR2 SYGVKD. V was clipped by 2 bases and J by 1 base; unmatched bases: 3. The CDR3 extends over 15 amino acids. The CDR3: CAISERAGGTDTQYF. CDR3 sequence (DNA): TGTGCCATCAGTGAGAGGGCGGGGGGCACAGATACGCAGTATTTT.

The chain links TRBV15 to TRBJ1-1, with D uncertain. V lost 0 bases, J lost 5 bases, and 10 bases lay in between. Germline values: CDR1 LNHNV, CDR2 YYDKDF (reference sequence). The CDR3 length is 14 residues. The CDR3 region has the DNA TGTGCCACCAGCAGAGATATGTCTACGACTGAAGCTTTCTTT. It encodes CATSRDMSTTEAFF.

The chain couples TRBV7-2 to TRBJ1-1; 11 nucleotides match TRBD1. The CDR3 has 15 residues. In germline, CDR1 is SGHTA, CDR2 FQGNSA. The junction had 6 bases not matched to a gene; V was cut back by 5 bases and J by 4 bases. The CDR3 loop is CASSQDRGLGTEAFF. CDR3 DNA: TGTGCCAGCAGCCAGGACAGGGGGCTAGGCACTGAAGCTTTCTTT. Complete variable domain (other parts from reference TRBV7-2 and TRBJ1-1): GAGVSQSPSNKVTEKGKDVELRCDPISGHTALYWYRQSLGQGLEFLIYFQGNSAPDKSGLPSDRFSAERTGGSVSTLTIQRTQQEDSAVYLCASSQDRGLGTEAFFGQGTRLTVV.

The chain joins TRBV27 to TRBJ1-4; D perhaps matches TRBD1 (6 bases). This CDR3 has 15 residues. Germline V gene sequence: CDR1 MNHEY, CDR2 SMNVEV (reference sequence). Trimming pared 3 bases from V and 10 bases from J, leaving 18 bases between. The CDR3 region has the DNA TGTGCCAGCAGTTTTTTAGGGGCAGGGGTGGGAAAACTGTTTTTT. It yields the protein CASSFLGAGVGKLFF.

CDR3 in DNA: TGTGCCAGCAGTTCGGGACAGGGGTTTTACGAGCAGTACTTC. It codes for CASSSGQGFYEQYF. The chain combines TRBV28 with TRBJ2-7; 10 bases are a match to TRBD1. Germline V gene lookup returns CDR1 MDHEN and CDR2 SYDVKM. The CDR3 loop spans 14 amino acids. V lost 4 bases, J lost 4 bases, and 4 bases stayed unmatched. Together with reference TRBV28 and TRBJ2-7, the CDR3 gives the full variable domain: DVKVTQSSRYLVKRTGEKVFLECVQDMDHENMFWYRQDPGLGLRLIYFSYDVKMKEKGDIPEGYSVSREKKERFSLILESASTNQTSMYLCASSSGQGFYEQYFGPGTRLTVT.

The CDR3 DNA follows: TGTGCCAGCAGCCAGGATTCTGGAAACACCATATATTTT. Translated: CASSQDSGNTIYF. This chain connects TRBV11-3 to TRBJ1-3; D remains unclear. There are 13 residues in the CDR3. Germline V gene data show CDR1 as SGHNT and CDR2 as YENEEA. Trimming left V 5 bases short and J 1 base short, with 6 bases between.